This TCR beta chain was retrieved from a study of T cell responses to AZD1222 COVID-19 vaccine (dated by TCRdb to the early 2020s). In the study overall: AZD1222 recipients with second doses at about 4 weeks or about 12 weeks were pooled, because spike-specific TCR depth and breadth did not differ between schedules. TCR sequencing was performed for 230 to 250 trial participants, of whom some 200 were given two doses of AZD1222 and around 26 were given two doses of MenACWY control vaccine. Trial participants were enrolled into age subgroups of 18-55, 56-69 and 70-plus years, which contained approximately 150, 28 and 58 TCR-sequenced participants, respectively. General study outcomes and caveats: Most participants were white British and females outnumbered males, and the authors suggested that clonal diversity may have been underestimated. A significant rise in spike-specific TCR breadth and depth was observed after two AZD1222 doses relative to day 0 and relative to MenACWY recipients. Reportedly, close to half of the unique spike-specific TCRs recognized epitopes lying outside the regions that are mutated in the B.1.351 and B.1.1.7 variants. The 56-69-year group was small, and its depth increase did not reach significance, likely because of low power. Conclusions about previously exposed vaccinees were limited because only six or seven AZD1222 recipients were SARS-CoV-2 seropositive at baseline. The whole spike protein was spanned by vaccine-associated CD4 TCRs, and dominant responses were seen in regions 160-218 and 743-854. Because no day 14 peak-response samples were available, repertoires were characterized only after the peak T cell response.

The CDR3 regions of human TCRbeta chains were analyzed by immunosequencing. The source study handled its data this way. TCRs in the repertoires were compared against a reference library of SARS-CoV-2-specific TCRs that had been generated with the MIRA antigen-specificity platform. Breadth meant the fraction of unique TCRs that were SARS-CoV-2-associated, whereas depth meant the fraction of total T cells that were SARS-CoV-2-associated. Using the MIRA data, each spike-specific TCR was assigned both to the spike region to which the TCR was reactive and to a CD4 or CD8 class. Log10-transformed breadth and depth values were compared by one-way ANOVA with Sidak's multiple comparisons tests. TCRdb re-hosts the immuneACCESS table, in-frame sequences only. Its copies lack some clones; in the studies checked, an unresolved V gene accounts for under half of them, and the cause for the rest is not known. Clone size and V and J calls were adopted from that table, with D and trimming inferred from the DNA. For this sample there are 150,000 to 200,000 clones; under 95% appear just once. The ten top clones hold about 1.4% of the sample.

After removal of 6 bases from V and 6 bases from J, the junction retains 19 bases not matched to a gene. The germline V gene supplies CDR1 MGHRA and CDR2 YSYEKL. Its CDR3 holds 18 amino acids, cysteine through phenylalanine. Here the CDR3 DNA is all that survives: 54 bases in frame from base 1. On this clone: Its cognate antigen has yet to be identified. No qualities accompany the bases; no much larger clone lies one base away.

The time point label, as the study defines it: baseline before first vaccination. Vaccinee samples came from UK trials COV001 and COV002, including a single-blind randomized controlled phase 2/3 trial of AZD1222 (ChAdOx1 nCoV-19) in healthy adults. For TCRbeta chain sequencing, PBMC samples were collected from trial participants at day 0 and at day 28 after the second dose. The chain is assembled from TRBV4-1 and TRBJ1-4; 7 middle bases align to TRBD1. This TCR derives from an adult in good health. Sequences were derived from peripheral blood, sampled on day 0 of AZD1222 vaccination. The DNA sequence is as follows: TGCGCCAGCAGACGAGGAACGGGAAGGGGGCCCCGCGATGAAAAACTGTTTTTT. Its coded protein is CASRRGTGRGPRDEKLFF.